Following are 26 T cell receptor beta chains from one sample sequenced in a study of cytomegalovirus exposure and HLA in healthy donors. The primer mix had 60 Vbeta and 13 Jbeta primers. TCRdb's table, derived via immunoSEQ multiplex PCR, lists solely in-frame clones and lacks some. The repertoire has 150,000 to 200,000 clones, about 88% of them found once; the top ten carry roughly 1.8%. Sequences were obtained from PBMCs. The receptor source for this set is a woman aged 18-29 years in good health and CMV-seronegative.

J is TRBJ1-3 and V is TRBV2, with D unclear. This CDR3 is 15 amino acids long. The germline CDR1 and CDR2 sequences are SNHLY and FYNNEI. Trimming shortened V by 2 bases and J by 6 bases, and 14 bases separated the two germline ends. The CDR3 sequence: CASSEPVAVANTIYF. CDR3 in DNA: TGTGCCAGCAGTGAACCAGTCGCAGTGGCAAACACCATATATTTT.

CDR3 in amino acids: CASSSTYRGVRTGELFF. The CDR3 DNA reads as TGTGCCAGCAGTTCGACTTACAGGGGGGTGCGCACCGGGGAGCTGTTTTTT. The V gene is TRBV6-4, the J gene TRBJ2-2; 8 bases are a match to TRBD1. The CDR3 is 17 residues long. Per germline, CDR1 MRHNA and CDR2 SNTAGT. V gave up 5 bases and J gave up 4 bases; unmatched junction bases: 12.

The V and J genes are TRBV11-3 and TRBJ2-2; no clear D. Looked up from germline, CDR1 is SGHNT and CDR2 is YENEEA. The length of the CDR3 is 14 residues. V lost 0 bases and J 1 base, leaving 3 bases between the germline ends. The CDR3, as DNA: TGTGCCAGCAGCTTAGATAGGAACACCGGGGAGCTGTTTTTT. Translation: CASSLDRNTGELFF.

This CDR3 reads CASSFLTSGEDNEQFF. The CDR3, as DNA: TGTGCCAGCAGCTTCCTGACTAGCGGGGAAGACAATGAGCAGTTCTTC. The genes are TRBV11-3 and TRBJ2-1, with 11 nucleotides matching TRBD2. Germline lookup yields CDR1 SGHNT and CDR2 YENEEA. After removal of 3 bases from V and 5 bases from J, the junction contained 6 bases not matched to a gene. This CDR3 comprises 16 residues.

The rearrangement joins TRBV27 to TRBJ2-5, with D tentatively TRBD1 (8 bases). Deletions cut 8 bases from V and 11 bases from J, with 24 bases between. The CDR3 runs 14 residues. CDR1 is MNHEY, CDR2 SMNVEV, per germline (reference sequence). The CDR3 here is CASGPAHRGGEQYF. The CDR3 DNA reads TGTGCCAGCGGACCGGCGCACAGGGGGGGAGAGCAGTACTTC.

The V gene is TRBV19, the J gene TRBJ2-7; a weak D match, TRBD1 (5 bases). With 1 base removed from V and 0 bases from J, the gap between germline ends came to 10 bases. Germline values: CDR1 LNHDA, CDR2 SQIVND (reference sequence). This CDR3 region has 15 residues. CDR3 protein: CASSIGSQASYEQYF. The CDR3 coding sequence is TGTGCCAGTAGTATAGGGTCACAGGCCTCCTACGAGCAGTACTTC.

In its sample, this clone was seen a few times. This rearrangement joins TRBV6-5 to TRBJ2-7, with D maybe TRBD1 (5 bases). The V gene lost 4 bases and the J gene lost 0 bases, with 7 bases spanning the gap. The CDR3 is 13 residues long. Germline V CDR1 and CDR2: MNHEY, SVGAGI. CDR3: CASSLGHSYEQYF. In DNA form, the CDR3 reads TGTGCCAGCAGTTTAGGACACTCCTACGAGCAGTACTTC.

This rearrangement joins TRBV7-2 to TRBJ2-1; 9 bases align to TRBD2. CDR1 is SGHTA, CDR2 FQGNSA, per germline. V lost 2 bases and J lost 5; bases outside the gene matches: 10. This CDR3 spans 17 amino acids. CDR3 bases: TGTGCCAGCAGCTTAATCCTAGCGGGAAATGTTCACAATGAGCAGTTCTTC. Protein sequence: CASSLILAGNVHNEQFF.

In its sample, this clone was seen once. The chain is built from TRBV9 and TRBJ2-3; no clear D. This CDR3 comprises 14 residues. The V gene's germline CDR1 is SGDLS and CDR2 YYNGEE. Trimming took off 3 bases at V and 3 bases at J, with 11 bases between the two ends. For the CDR3, the DNA is TGTGCCAGCAGCGCAACACCCTTGACAGATACGCAGTATTTT. This gives the protein CASSATPLTDTQYF.

The chain carries TRBV7-9 and TRBJ2-1; 9 bases line up with TRBD2. The V gene end was trimmed by 6 bases and the J gene end by 4 bases; junction bases not matched to a gene: 7. This CDR3 has 15 amino acids. Germline V gene lookup returns CDR1 SEHNR and CDR2 FQNEAQ (reference sequence). The CDR3 bases are TGTGCCAGCAGACCTAGCGGGACTAGGTACAATGAGCAGTTCTTC. It codes for CASRPSGTRYNEQFF.

The chain has TRBV19 and TRBJ2-2, with TRBD2 identical over 8 bases. CDR1 is LNHDA and CDR2 is SQIVND in the germline V gene (reference sequence). The ends lost 3 bases at V and 0 bases at J; junction bases unmatched: 3. This CDR3 has 16 amino acids. The CDR3 nucleotides are TGTGCCAGTAGTATGGGCGGGAGGTCGAACACCGGGGAGCTGTTTTTT. Protein: CASSMGGRSNTGELFF.

This chain links TRBV5-1 with TRBJ1-1; no clear D gene. Looked up from germline, CDR1 is SGHRS and CDR2 is YFSETQ. V lost 0 bases and J lost 1, with 13 bases in between. The CDR3 covers 16 residues. The CDR3 protein is CASSLGVQLTNTEAFF. The CDR3 region has the DNA TGCGCCAGCAGCTTGGGGGTACAGCTAACGAACACTGAAGCTTTCTTT.

The chain joins TRBV10-3 to TRBJ1-2, with D perhaps matching TRBD1 (6 bases). V was shortened by 5 bases and J by 6 bases, with 19 bases between the two germline ends. The V gene's germline CDR1 is ENHRY and CDR2 SYGVKD. The CDR3 consists of 15 residues. The chain's CDR3 is CAISKDSSRVDGYTF. The CDR3, as DNA: TGTGCCATCAGTAAGGACAGTTCAAGGGTCGATGGCTACACCTTC.

This clone was picked up a small number of times. The chain couples TRBV4-1 to TRBJ2-1; possibly TRBD2 for D (7 bases). Trimming left V 7 bases short and J 8 bases short, with 18 bases between. The CDR3 sequence is 14 residues long. The germline V gene has CDR1 MGHRA and CDR2 YSYEKL. This chain's CDR3 is CASKGGGRLDEQFF. The DNA for the CDR3 is TGCGCCAGCAAAGGGGGGGGACGGTTAGATGAGCAGTTCTTC.

The chain has TRBV10-1 and TRBJ1-4; D possibly corresponds to TRBD1 (5 bases). Trimming left V 9 bases short and J 4 bases short, with 9 bases between. This CDR3 comprises 12 residues. CDR1 and CDR2 from the germline V gene are WNHNN and SYGVQD (reference sequence). CDR3 sequence: CARTTVNEKLFF. CDR3 coding DNA: TGCGCCAGGACGACAGTTAATGAAAAACTGTTTTTT.

CDR3 amino acids: CASSNTGGGKLFF. The CDR3 DNA follows: TGCGCCAGCAGCAATACAGGGGGCGGAAAACTGTTTTTT. The chain is built from TRBV5-1 and TRBJ1-4; the match to TRBD1 covers 9 bases. With 4 bases clipped from V and 10 bases from J, the junction kept 5 bases outside the gene matches. The V gene's germline CDR1 is SGHRS and CDR2 YFSETQ. The CDR3 runs to 13 residues.

V and J are TRBV10-3 and TRBJ2-7; 8 nucleotides align to TRBD1. This CDR3 has 15 residues. Germline loops: CDR1 ENHRY, CDR2 SYGVKD. Trimming removed 4 bases from V and 2 bases from J; junction bases left unmatched: 7. The CDR3 coding sequence is TGTGCCATCAGTGGGGGGGAGACAGGGGCCTACGAGCAGTACTTC. Its translation is CAISGGETGAYEQYF.

This clone was found many times. The chain recombines TRBV9 with TRBJ2-7, with D possibly TRBD1 on 5 matching bases. Looked up from germline, CDR1 is SGDLS and CDR2 is YYNGEE. V gave up 0 bases and J gave up 9 bases, with 16 bases separating them. CDR3 length: 14 amino acids. The chain's CDR3 is CASSVAAGPCTQYF. The CDR3 nucleotides are TGTGCCAGCAGCGTAGCGGCAGGGCCTTGCACGCAGTACTTC.

This chain uses TRBV6-6 with TRBJ2-7, with TRBD1 matching over 8 bases. J was trimmed by 2 bases and V by 5 bases; bases with no gene match: 11. This CDR3 is 16 amino acids long. Germline V gene data show CDR1 as MNHNY and CDR2 as SVGAGI (reference sequence). The CDR3 here is CASSGGQGRDPYEQYF. CDR3 sequence (DNA): TGTGCCAGCAGTGGCGGACAGGGACGAGACCCCTACGAGCAGTACTTC.

The J gene is TRBJ1-2, the V gene TRBV10-1; TRBD1 matches 7 bases. CDR1 is WNHNN and CDR2 is SYGVQD in the germline V gene (reference sequence). Unmatched junction bases numbered 8, after V lost 5 bases and J lost 5 bases. The CDR3 consists of 14 residues. CDR3 coding DNA: TGCGCCAGCAGTACAGGGGCGGAACTGTATGGCTACACCTTC. Residues: CASSTGAELYGYTF.

The chain combines TRBV28 with TRBJ2-3; D might be TRBD1 (7 bases). This CDR3 comprises 14 residues. CDR1 is MDHEN, CDR2 SYDVKM, per germline. Trimming cost V 8 bases and J 3 bases, with 15 bases left between them. Written as DNA, the CDR3 is TGTGCCAGCGCATCAGGGGGGCGGACAGATACGCAGTATTTT. Amino acid sequence: CASASGGRTDTQYF.

The V gene is TRBV28, the J gene TRBJ1-5, with D maybe TRBD1 (5 bases). This CDR3 contains 12 residues. CDR1 is MDHEN and CDR2 is SYDVKM in the germline V gene. Trimming removed 1 base at V and 8 bases at J, with 6 bases between. The CDR3 DNA follows: TGTGCCAGCAGTTTATCAGGGAAGCCCCAGCATTTT. Its translation is CASSLSGKPQHF. The variable domain in full, with the rest retrieved from reference TRBV28 and TRBJ1-5, is DVKVTQSSRYLVKRTGEKVFLECVQDMDHENMFWYRQDPGLGLRLIYFSYDVKMKEKGDIPEGYSVSREKKERFSLILESASTNQTSMYLCASSLSGKPQHFGDGTRLSIL.

This sequence joins TRBV21-1 and TRBJ1-2; no check of the table's D call, TRBD1, against the DNA was made. TRBV21-1 is described as a pseudogene. The CDR3 length is 16 residues. Written as DNA, the CDR3 is TGTGCCAGCAGCAAACGGGGAGACAGGGGCCCGTTTGGCTACACCTTC. This gives the protein CASSKRGDRGPFGYTF.

This sequence joins TRBV5-1 and TRBJ2-2, with 15 bases identical to TRBD2. CDR1 and CDR2 from the germline V gene are SGHRS and YFSETQ. CDR3 length: 16 residues. V dropped 4 bases and J dropped 8; count of bases not matched to a gene: 6. CDR3 nucleotide sequence: TGCGCCAGCAGCCCGGGGACTAGCGGGAGGACTGGGGAGCTGTTTTTT. Translated, it gives CASSPGTSGRTGELFF.

The chain recombines TRBV7-9 with TRBJ2-5, with 11 bases fitting TRBD1. Unmatched junction bases numbered 6, after V lost 7 bases and J lost 5 bases. Germline assignment: CDR1 SEHNR and CDR2 FQNEAQ (reference sequence). CDR3 length equals 14 residues. The DNA of the CDR3 is TGTGCCAGCAACCTCCGGGACAGGGGGGAGACCCAGTACTTC. This translates into CASNLRDRGETQYF. Together with reference TRBV7-9 and TRBJ2-5, the CDR3 gives the full variable domain: DTGVSQNPRHKITKRGQNVTFRCDPISEHNRLYWYRQTLGQGPEFLTYFQNEAQLEKSRLLSDRFSAERPKGSFSTLEIQRTEQGDSAMYLCASNLRDRGETQYFGPGTRLLVL.

This clone was detected a few times. The chain employs TRBV27 and TRBJ1-2; TRBD1 aligns across 7 bases. With V trimmed by 6 bases and J by 8 bases, 18 bases remained unmatched. The CDR3 covers 16 residues. CDR1 and CDR2 (germline): MNHEY, SMNVEV (reference sequence). The CDR3 sequence is CASSLLRDSSQRGYTF. The CDR3 DNA follows: TGTGCCAGCAGCCTACTCCGGGACAGTTCCCAAAGAGGCTACACCTTC.